These 20 T cell receptor beta chains share one sample of origin, sequenced in a study of CD8 T cells in ankylosing spondylitis. TCRdb re-called the 5' RACE reads through MiXCR, storing one row per CDR3 protein. The sample has under 300,000 distinct CDR3 sequences, more than 9% seen once; the top ten hold roughly 2.5%. Material: blood, either unsorted or a sorted T cell fraction (not recorded which). The receptors stem from a male donor with ankylosing spondylitis or in good health (not recorded which).

This clonotype was seen at least ten times. The rearrangement uses TRBV12-3 or TRBV12-4 and TRBJ1-4, with a tentative D call TRBD1 (5 bases). The CDR3 covers 14 residues. V was cut by 8 bases and J by 0 bases, with 10 bases left in between. The CDR3 DNA is TGTGCCAGCCATGGGACCTCAACTAATGAAAAACTGTTTTTT. Translating it yields CASHGTSTNEKLFF.

Ten or more counts support this clonotype. CDR3 amino acids: CASSYGTRDTDTQYF. CDR3 bases: TGTGCCAGCAGTTACGGGACTAGAGACACAGATACGCAGTATTTT. The V call is TRBV6-5, the J call TRBJ2-3, with 8 bases lining up with TRBD2. V lost 2 bases to trimming and J lost 2 bases; unmatched junction nucleotides: 3. CDR1 is MNHEY and CDR2 is SVGAGI in the germline V gene. CDR3 length equals 15 residues.

For this clonotype: This sequence may be a read error, since a much larger clone differs from it by one base. The V call is TRBV24-1, the J call TRBJ2-4, with 7 bases lining up with TRBD2. The germline gives CDR1 KGHDR, CDR2 SFDVKD. This CDR3 has 12 residues. The CDR3 loop is CAASGASGAQYF. The CDR3 DNA is TGTGCCGCCAGTGGGGCTAGCGGAGCGCAGTACTTC.

In its sample, this clonotype was seen many times. The chain has TRBV7-9 and TRBJ2-3; D unclear. Germline V lookup: CDR1 SEHNR, CDR2 FQNEAQ (reference sequence). The CDR3 has 13 residues. The ends were cut back, 5 bases at V and 1 base at J, with 7 bases in the middle. CDR3 protein: CASSVHRTDTQYF. In DNA, the CDR3 is TGTGCCAGCAGCGTACACCGCACAGATACGCAGTATTTT.

This clonotype showed up just a few times. V gene TRBV6-2 or TRBV6-3 combines with J gene TRBJ2-7, with 8 bases identical to TRBD1. CDR3 size: 14 residues. Germline assignment: CDR1 MNHEY and CDR2 SVGEGT. Unmatched junction bases numbered 2, after V lost 2 bases and J lost 2 bases. The DNA of the CDR3 is TGTGCCAGCAGTTACGTGGACAGGGCCTACGAGCAGTACTTC. Protein: CASSYVDRAYEQYF.

The chain is built from TRBV6-1 and TRBJ2-5, with D perhaps matching TRBD1 or TRBD2 (7 bases each). CDR1 and CDR2 (germline): MNHNS, SASEGT. V was pared by 6 bases and J by 4 bases, with 18 bases between. The CDR3 has 15 residues. CDR3 nucleotide sequence: TGTGCCAGCAGGGAGGGCAGGGGGGAGGGAGAGACCCAGTACTTC. Its protein is CASREGRGEGETQYF.

This clonotype appeared a few times. V is TRBV25-1 and J is TRBJ2-6; 7 nucleotides align to TRBD2. The V gene's germline CDR1 is MGHDK and CDR2 SYGVNS. The CDR3 is 17 residues long. V shed 1 base, J shed 0 bases, and the junction held 3 bases outside the gene matches. The CDR3 here is CASSEWGGPSGANVLTF. The CDR3 bases are TGTGCCAGCAGTGAATGGGGGGGACCCTCTGGGGCCAACGTCCTGACTTTC.

This clonotype has ten or more counts. The V gene is TRBV16, the J gene TRBJ1-2; no definite D call. In germline, CDR1 is KGHSY, CDR2 FQNENV. The CDR3 is 14 residues long. With 0 bases removed from V and 4 bases from J, the gap between germline ends came to 9 bases. The CDR3, as DNA: TGTGCCAGCAGCCAATCTGGGCAGATCTATGGCTACACCTTC. This encodes CASSQSGQIYGYTF.

This clonotype was picked up many times. J is TRBJ2-1 and V is TRBV7-9; possibly TRBD2 for D (6 bases). The CDR3 loop spans 16 amino acids. V shed 2 bases and J shed 4 bases, with 15 bases lying between them. Germline CDR1 SEHNR, CDR2 FQNEAQ (reference sequence). The CDR3: CASSLRGSGIYNEQFF. The CDR3 region has the DNA TGTGCCAGCAGCTTACGGGGTAGCGGTATTTACAATGAGCAGTTCTTC.

The sample holds many counts of this clonotype. The genes are TRBV29-1 and TRBJ2-7; perhaps TRBD2 as D (6 bases). Germline assignment: CDR1 SQVTM and CDR2 ANQGSEA. The CDR3 is 14 amino acids. Trimming stripped 4 bases from V and 9 bases from J, with 22 bases between. The chain's CDR3 is CSVVNSSVSKGQYF. In DNA, the CDR3 is TGCAGCGTTGTCAACTCTAGCGTCTCAAAGGGGCAGTACTTC.

In its sample, this clonotype was seen many times. This rearrangement joins TRBV5-1 to TRBJ2-5; the match to TRBD1 covers 7 bases. Germline lookup yields CDR1 SGHRS and CDR2 YFSETQ. CDR3 size: 18 residues. The V gene end was trimmed by 4 bases and the J gene end by 5 bases; junction bases not matched to a gene: 20. This CDR3 reads CASSPVGKRQGIDETQYF. As DNA, the CDR3 is TGCGCCAGCAGCCCCGTGGGCAAGCGACAGGGTATCGATGAGACCCAGTACTTC.

This clonotype came up many times. The V call is TRBV5-1, the J call TRBJ1-2, with TRBD1 as a possible D gene (6 bases). V lost 5 bases, J lost 5 bases, and 13 bases lay in between. This CDR3 is 13 amino acids long. Germline loops: CDR1 SGHRS, CDR2 YFSETQ. The chain's CDR3 is CASRPDGQYGYTF. In DNA form, the CDR3 reads TGCGCCAGCAGACCCGACGGACAGTATGGCTACACCTTC. Based on the CDR3 plus reference TRBV5-1 and TRBJ1-2, the full variable domain is KAGVTQTPRYLIKTRGQQVTLSCSPISGHRSVSWYQQTPGQGLQFLFEYFSETQRNKGNFPGRFSGRQFSNSRSEMNVSTLELGDSALYLCASRPDGQYGYTFGSGTRLTVV.

There are many counts of this clonotype. This chain links TRBV9 with TRBJ2-2; 7 nucleotides agree with TRBD1. Trimming took 3 bases from V and 6 from J; bases not matched to a gene: 5. The germline V gene has CDR1 SGDLS and CDR2 YYNGEE. This CDR3 has 14 amino acids. In nucleotides, the CDR3 is TGTGCCAGCAGCGCGGGGACAGTCTCCGGGGAGCTGTTTTTT. Translated: CASSAGTVSGELFF.

At least ten counts were recorded for this clonotype. The chain employs TRBV25-1 and TRBJ1-1; no clear D. Trimming took off 2 bases at V and 6 bases at J, with 19 bases between the two ends. The germline V gene has CDR1 MGHDK and CDR2 SYGVNS. There are 16 residues in the CDR3. In DNA form, the CDR3 reads TGTGCCAGCAGTGAAGGTGGGTGGCAGGTTAGGGCTGAAGCTTTCTTT. It specifies CASSEGGWQVRAEAFF.

This clonotype was observed many times. The chain has TRBV7-2 and TRBJ2-3; the match to TRBD2 covers 8 bases. CDR3 length: 16 amino acids. V gave up 2 bases and J gave up 3 bases; unmatched junction bases: 7. Germline V lookup: CDR1 SGHTA, CDR2 FQGNSA. CDR3: CASSLNTGGRTDTQYF. CDR3 DNA: TGTGCCAGCAGCTTAAACACGGGAGGGAGGACAGATACGCAGTATTTT.

The chain carries TRBV10-3 and TRBJ1-2, with a tentative D call TRBD1 (5 bases). Germline CDR1 and CDR2: ENHRY and SYGVKD. V was cut by 0 bases and J by 8 bases, with 16 bases left in between. The CDR3 sequence is 15 residues long. CDR3 coding DNA: TGTGCCATCAGTGAGTCGGGCCAGGGAAGAGACGGCTACACCTTC. Its protein product is CAISESGQGRDGYTF.

This clonotype was counted at least ten times. This chain uses TRBV30 with TRBJ2-7; 8 bases match TRBD1. V lost 5 bases and J lost 6; bases outside the gene matches: 9. Germline V lookup: CDR1 GTSNPN, CDR2 SVGIG (reference sequence). The CDR3 has 13 residues. The CDR3 is CAWEQDRGSEQYF. The DNA for the CDR3 is TGTGCCTGGGAACAAGACAGGGGCAGCGAGCAGTACTTC.

This clonotype was observed at least ten times. The chain combines TRBV29-1 with TRBJ1-4, with D uncertain. The V end was cut by 4 bases, the J end by 0 bases, with 6 bases between. Germline V gene lookup returns CDR1 SQVTM and CDR2 ANQGSEA. There are 13 residues in the CDR3. The CDR3 is CSVVTATNEKLFF. The CDR3 DNA reads TGCAGCGTTGTTACAGCAACTAATGAAAAACTGTTTTTT.

V usage is TRBV7-2 and J usage is TRBJ2-3, with D possibly TRBD2 on 5 matching bases. This CDR3 spans 14 amino acids. Per germline, CDR1 SGHTA and CDR2 FQGNSA. V lost 6 bases and J lost 4, with 14 bases in between. CDR3 in DNA: TGTGCCAGCAGTTATAGCGTTGTGGCAGATACGCAGTATTTT. This gives the protein CASSYSVVADTQYF.

This clonotype has ten or more counts. This chain links TRBV10-3 with TRBJ2-2; D is uncertain. The V and J ends lost 4 bases and 7 bases respectively, with 10 bases between them. This CDR3 contains 13 residues. Germline CDR1 is ENHRY and CDR2 is SYGVKD. CDR3 nucleotides: TGTGCCATCAGTGTCGAACCCTTCGGGGAGCTGTTTTTT. It codes for CAISVEPFGELFF.